Listed below are T cell receptor beta chains from one sample, sequenced in a study of T cells in Graves' hyperthyroidism and ophthalmopathy. TCRdb ran MiXCR on the multiplex PCR reads and lists one entry per CDR3 protein. The data show hundreds of thousands of distinct CDR3 sequences, around 40% seen once. Sequenced input: blood. These receptors all stem from a middle-aged woman with Graves' hyperthyroidism. Each CDR3 is given with its conserved first and last residue. The D gene is left open where the match is weak. Size is omitted from some rows. Given values are once, few, many or a class for expanded clones.

j_gene | abundance | d_gene | v_gene | CDR3aa | CDR3nt
TRBJ1-1 | . | . | TRBV20-1 | CTWRGGHTEAFF | TGCACCTGGCGGGGGGGGCACACTGAAGCTTTCTTT
TRBJ1-4 | once | . | TRBV11-2 | CASSPGTAPNEKLSF | TGTGCCAGCAGCCCCGGGACCGCGCCAAATGAAAAACTGTCTTTT
TRBJ2-2 | few | TRBD2 | TRBV7-2 | CASSRYSSGKPGELFF | TGTGCCAGCAGCCGATACTCTAGCGGGAAGCCTGGGGAGCTGTTTTTT
TRBJ1-1 | few | TRBD1 | TRBV7-2 | CASSLELQGAEAFF | TGTGCCAGCAGCTTAGAGCTTCAGGGGGCTGAAGCTTTCTTT
TRBJ1-5 | many | . | TRBV4-2 | CASSQSVGQEDQPQHF | TGTGCCAGCAGCCAGAGCGTGGGGCAGGAGGATCAGCCCCAGCATTTT
TRBJ1-2 | many | . | TRBV25-1 | CASSEYEVGYTF | TGTGCCAGCAGTGAATACGAGGTCGGCTACACCTTC
TRBJ2-5 | few | TRBD2 | TRBV12-3/TRBV12-4 | CASSPRLALKETQYF | TGTGCCAGCAGTCCCCGACTAGCGTTGAAAGAGACCCAGTACTTC
TRBJ1-1 | many | TRBD1 | TRBV7-8 | CASRRQGSLNTEAFF | TGTGCCAGCAGGAGACAGGGGTCCCTGAACACTGAAGCTTTCTTT
TRBJ1-1 | . | . | TRBV5-1 | CASSLERDARGEAFF | TGCGCCAGCAGCTTAGAACGGGACGCCAGGGGTGAAGCTTTCTTT
TRBJ2-7 | many | TRBD2 | TRBV7-2 | CASSFLGGRDPYEQYF | TGTGCCAGCAGCTTCCTGGGCGGGAGGGACCCCTACGAGCAGTACTTC
TRBJ1-2 | once | . | TRBV19 | CASRFTNYGYTF | TGTGCCAGTAGATTTACGAACTATGGCTACACCTTC
TRBJ2-7 | . | . | TRBV14 | CASSLGPPPGQYF | TGTGCCAGCAGCCTCGGGCCCCCCCCTGGGCAGTACTTC
TRBJ1-6 | . | . | TRBV10-3 | CAISQALGDSPLHF | TGTGCCATCAGTCAGGCCCTCGGGGATTCACCCCTCCACTTT
TRBJ1-1 | . | TRBD1 | TRBV10-3 | CASSETDRREAFF | TGTGCCAGCAGTGAAACGGACAGGCGTGAAGCTTTCTTT
TRBJ1-2 | few | . | TRBV6-6 | CASIDGRGANYGYTF | TGTGCCAGCATTGACGGAAGGGGGGCTAACTATGGCTACACCTTC
TRBJ2-7 | . | . | TRBV7-9 | CASSLAGTHSYEQYF | TGTGCCAGCAGCTTGGCCGGGACACACTCCTACGAGCAGTACTTC
TRBJ2-3 | . | TRBD2 | TRBV20-1 | CSAIEASGDDTQYF | TGCAGTGCTATAGAAGCTAGCGGTGATGATACGCAGTATTTT
TRBJ1-2 | . | TRBD1 | TRBV19 | CASIQRQGAYSADGYTF | TGTGCCAGTATCCAGAGACAGGGGGCGTATTCGGCGGATGGCTACACCTTC
TRBJ2-7 | few | . | TRBV6-1 | CASRGRGQDEQYF | TGTGCCAGCAGAGGTCGGGGCCAAGACGAGCAGTACTTC
TRBJ1-1 | few | . | TRBV7-4 | CAWSIGTNTEAFF | TGTGCCTGGAGCATAGGGACGAACACTGAAGCTTTCTTT
TRBJ2-5 | few | . | TRBV28 | CASSLTTPRGETQYF | TGTGCCAGCAGTTTAACAACCCCCCGTGGAGAGACCCAGTACTTC
TRBJ1-2 | . | . | TRBV6-5 | CASSYSGQGRGDYGYTF | TGTGCCAGCAGTTACTCAGGTCAGGGGAGAGGGGACTATGGCTACACCTTC
TRBJ2-5 | many | . | TRBV2 | CASSEGERGRGTQYF | TGTGCCAGCAGTGAAGGAGAGAGGGGCAGGGGGACCCAGTACTTC
TRBJ1-2 | . | TRBD1 | TRBV29-1 | CSAPGGDYGYTF | TGCAGCGCGCCAGGGGGCGACTATGGCTACACCTTC
TRBJ1-6 | many | TRBD1 | TRBV20-1 | CSARTGSLSPLHF | TGCAGTGCCCGGACAGGGTCGTTGTCACCCCTCCACTTT
TRBJ2-7 | many | . | TRBV12-3/TRBV12-4 | CASRGTASSYEQYF | TGTGCCAGCAGGGGGACCGCAAGCTCCTACGAGCAATACTTC
TRBJ1-5 | . | . | TRBV12-3/TRBV12-4 | CASSLGRVSNQPQHF | TGTGCCAGCAGTTTAGGCAGGGTCAGCAATCAGCCCCAGCATTTT
TRBJ2-7 | many | . | TRBV24-1 | CATSDTGNYEQYF | TGTGCCACCAGTGATACAGGGAACTACGAGCAGTACTTC
TRBJ1-1 | . | TRBD1 | TRBV7-9 | CASSPNLRTGGTEAFF | TGTGCCAGCAGCCCCAACCTACGGACAGGGGGCACTGAAGCTTTCTTT
TRBJ1-1 | many | . | TRBV19 | CASTFLGGTEAFF | TGTGCCAGTACGTTCTTAGGGGGAACCGAAGCTTTCTTT
TRBJ1-6 | many | . | TRBV20-1 | CSAREPNSPLHF | TGCAGTGCTAGAGAACCCAATTCACCCCTCCACTTT
TRBJ1-5 | many | TRBD1 | TRBV2 | CASSEGDRLNQPQHF | TGTGCCAGCAGTGAAGGGGACAGACTAAATCAGCCCCAGCATTTT
TRBJ2-7 | . | . | TRBV29-1 | CSGSWYEQYF | TGCAGCGGGAGCTGGTACGAGCAGTACTTC
TRBJ2-1 | once | TRBD1 | TRBV19 | CASSITGTGGISSYNEQFF | TGTGCCAGTAGTATAACCGGGACAGGGGGCATAAGCTCCTACAATGAGCAGTTCTTC
TRBJ1-5 | . | . | TRBV7-2 | CASSPMGADQPQHF | TGTGCCAGCAGCCCTATGGGGGCTGATCAGCCCCAGCATTTT
TRBJ1-2 | few | . | TRBV7-9 | CASSQAPLGAGYGYTF | TGTGCCAGCAGCCAAGCCCCCCTGGGGGCAGGATATGGCTACACCTTC
TRBJ2-7 | many | . | TRBV7-8 | CASSPREFSYEQYF | TGTGCCAGCAGCCCACGGGAGTTCTCCTACGAGCAGTACTTC
TRBJ2-2 | . | TRBD2 | TRBV5-4 | CASSYLLAGGNTGELFF | TGTGCCAGCAGCTACCTACTAGCGGGAGGGAACACCGGGGAGCTGTTTTTT
TRBJ2-5 | many | . | TRBV4-3 | CASSQGVIAGRETQYF | TGCGCCAGCAGCCAAGGAGTGATCGCGGGCAGAGAGACCCAGTACTTC
TRBJ1-3 | many | . | TRBV14 | CASSAFSGNTIYF | TGTGCCAGCAGCGCGTTCTCTGGAAACACCATATATTTT
TRBJ1-2 | many | . | TRBV19 | CASSTGSYYGYTF | TGTGCCAGTAGTACCGGGTCCTACTATGGCTACACCTTC
TRBJ1-2 | . | . | TRBV29-1 | CSLGVTYGYTF | TGCAGCTTAGGAGTGACCTATGGCTACACCTTC
TRBJ1-2 | once | . | TRBV10-3 | CASSQTDLYYDYTF | TGTGCCAGCAGTCAGACAGACCTGTACTATGACTACACCTTC
TRBJ1-4 | many | TRBD1 | TRBV7-9 | CASSLAAGGTNEKLFF | TGTGCCAGCAGCTTAGCTGCAGGGGGCACTAATGAAAAACTGTTTTTT
TRBJ1-4 | . | . | TRBV5-1 | CATAPATNEKLFF | TGCGCCACCGCCCCGGCAACTAATGAAAAACTGTTTTTT
TRBJ2-7 | few | . | TRBV5-6 | CASSLRGPQYF | TGTGCCAGCAGCTTACGGGGTCCGCAGTACTTC
TRBJ2-1 | . | . | TRBV7-9 | CASSMVRGPYNEQFF | TGTGCCAGCAGCATGGTAAGGGGACCGTACAATGAGCAGTTCTTC
TRBJ1-2 | many | . | TRBV12-3/TRBV12-4 | CASSGMGVSYGYTF | TGTGCCAGCTCTGGGATGGGGGTTTCCTATGGCTACACCTTC
TRBJ1-5 | few | . | TRBV5-6 | CASSLTRNSNQPQHF | TGTGCCAGCAGCTTGACTAGAAATAGCAATCAGCCCCAGCATTTT
TRBJ2-4 | . | TRBD1 | TRBV29-1 | CSTRTGGDIQYF | TGCAGCACTAGGACAGGGGGGGACATTCAGTACTTC
TRBJ2-7 | many | . | TRBV19 | CASSIAKGQGAMYEQYF | TGTGCCAGTAGTATAGCCAAGGGGCAGGGTGCAATGTACGAGCAGTACTTC
TRBJ1-4 | many | TRBD1 | TRBV7-9 | CASSSKTGIDEKLFF | TGTGCCAGCAGCTCGAAGACAGGGATAGATGAAAAACTGTTTTTT
TRBJ2-6 | many | TRBD1 | TRBV20-1 | CSARGTGRSGANVLTF | TGCAGTGCTAGGGGGACAGGGAGGTCTGGGGCCAACGTCCTGACTTTC
TRBJ2-7 | . | TRBD1 | TRBV10-3 | CAISEKVDRGLPGEQYF | TGTGCCATCAGTGAGAAAGTGGACAGGGGGTTACCGGGCGAGCAGTACTTC
TRBJ2-7 | . | . | TRBV5-1 | CATHSGAGTVYEQYF | TGCGCCACCCATTCGGGGGCCGGGACTGTCTACGAGCAGTACTTC
TRBJ1-3 | . | . | TRBV12-3/TRBV12-4 | CASSYVGWDGAVGATIYF | TGTGCCAGCAGTTATGTGGGTTGGGACGGCGCCGTAGGGGCCACCATATATTTT
TRBJ2-5 | many | TRBD1 | TRBV7-2 | CASSFGQGYQAQYF | TGTGCCAGCAGCTTTGGACAGGGGTATCAGGCCCAGTACTTC
TRBJ2-2 | . | TRBD2 | TRBV7-9 | CASSREAGGRVGELFF | TGTGCCAGCAGCCGGGAAGCGGGGGGGCGAGTCGGGGAGCTGTTTTTT
TRBJ1-5 | . | TRBD1 | TRBV10-3 | CASSSVGQGNQPQHF | TGTGCCAGCAGTTCCGTGGGACAGGGAAATCAGCCCCAGCATTTT
TRBJ2-7 | few | TRBD2 | TRBV12-3/TRBV12-4 | CASSPQFRTSGRAIHSYEQYF | TGTGCCAGCAGTCCACAGTTCCGGACTAGCGGGAGGGCCATACATTCCTACGAGCAGTACTTC